These 17 T cell receptor beta chains originate from one sample sequenced in a study of early T cells in non-severe SARS-CoV-2 infection. In TCRdb, the 5' RACE reads were re-called with MiXCR into one record per CDR3 protein. The sample lists about 38,000 distinct CDR3 sequences, over 3.5% seen once, with about 16% in the top ten. Sequencing input: whole blood. The receptors here all came from an adult who was a healthcare worker with PCR-confirmed SARS-CoV-2 infection or an uninfected control (not recorded which).

The CDR3 bases are TGTGCCAGCAGTGAAGGGGCCGGGGCTTTCTTT. It yields the protein CASSEGAGAFF. V is TRBV2 and J is TRBJ1-1; no definite D call. CDR3 length: 11 residues. Trimming removed 1 base from V and 11 bases from J, with 8 bases in between. Germline assignment: CDR1 SNHLY and CDR2 FYNNEI.

This clonotype has ten or more counts. This chain uses TRBV14 with TRBJ1-1; D is undetermined. Between the trimmed V and J ends, which lost 5 bases and 0 bases, there was a span of 16 bases. The germline V gene encodes CDR1 SGHDN and CDR2 FVKESK. The CDR3 runs to 16 residues. This chain's CDR3 is CASSKVQAGLNTEAFF. CDR3 nucleotides: TGTGCCAGCAGCAAAGTTCAGGCCGGACTGAACACTGAAGCTTTCTTT.

This clonotype occurred many times. CDR3 in amino acids: CASRGNGRDAGANVLTF. As DNA, the CDR3 is TGTGCAAGTCGCGGGAACGGCAGGGACGCTGGGGCCAACGTCCTGACTTTC. The V gene is TRBV12-2, the J gene TRBJ2-6; the table calls TRBD1, which could not be checked here. TRBV12-2 is listed as a pseudogene. CDR3 length: 17 residues.

This clonotype was recorded a few times. The chain joins TRBV29-1 to TRBJ2-7, with D possibly matching TRBD2 (5 bases). Germline V gives CDR1 SQVTM, CDR2 ANQGSEA. Trimming pared 4 bases from V and 2 bases from J, leaving 12 bases between. There are 13 residues in the CDR3. The CDR3 loop is CSVAEPGTYEQYF. Here the CDR3 DNA reads TGCAGCGTTGCAGAGCCGGGGACCTACGAGCAGTACTTC.

This clonotype was seen many times. This chain joins TRBV7-2 and TRBJ2-2; TRBD2 matches at 8 bases. V lost 3 bases and J lost 4; bases outside the gene matches: 4. This CDR3 contains 15 residues. Germline V gene lookup returns CDR1 SGHTA and CDR2 FQGNSA. The CDR3 DNA follows: TGTGCCAGCAGCTTGATCGCGGGGGGCACCGGGGAGCTGTTTTTT. As protein: CASSLIAGGTGELFF.

The V gene is TRBV30, the J gene TRBJ2-2; 8 bases are a match to TRBD1. J lost 6 bases, V lost 2 bases, and 2 bases had no gene match. CDR3 length equals 13 residues. Germline V gene sequence: CDR1 GTSNPN, CDR2 SVGIG (reference sequence). The CDR3 here is CAWSRQGSGELFF. As DNA, the CDR3 is TGTGCCTGGAGTAGACAGGGGTCCGGGGAGCTGTTTTTT.

This clonotype is judged medium-sized. V gene TRBV10-3 combines with J gene TRBJ1-2; D not resolved. Trimming stripped 3 bases from V and 8 bases from J, with 13 bases between. The CDR3 is made up of 13 amino acids. CDR1 and CDR2 from the germline V gene are ENHRY and SYGVKD. CDR3 sequence: CAISDGPGGGYTF. CDR3 DNA sequence: TGTGCCATCAGTGACGGCCCGGGCGGAGGCTACACCTTC.

This clonotype was seen at least ten times. This chain uses TRBV12-3 or TRBV12-4 with TRBJ1-1; no definite D call. CDR3 length equals 13 residues. Trimming took 3 bases from V and 3 from J, leaving 8 bases between them. The chain's CDR3 is CASSFPGHTEAFF. Written as DNA, the CDR3 is TGTGCCAGCAGTTTCCCCGGGCACACTGAAGCTTTCTTT.

This clonotype was seen at least ten times. This chain connects TRBV6-5 to TRBJ1-2; 8 bases are shared with TRBD1. V was clipped by 7 bases and J by 6 bases; unmatched bases: 13. This CDR3 has 15 residues. Germline V gene data show CDR1 as MNHEY and CDR2 as SVGAGI. DNA of the CDR3: TGTGCCAGCACCCCCAGACAGGGGATAGTAGATGGCTACACCTTC. Translation gives CASTPRQGIVDGYTF.

This clonotype was detected many times. V is TRBV30 and J is TRBJ2-1, with TRBD2 identical over 8 bases. This CDR3 contains 12 residues. V lost 1 base to trimming and J lost 15 bases; unmatched junction nucleotides: 8. From germline, CDR1 is GTSNPN and CDR2 SVGIG (reference sequence). The CDR3: CAWSGGTRNLFF. The DNA of the CDR3 is TGTGCCTGGAGTGGGGGGACTAGAAATCTGTTCTTC.

In this sample, this clonotype turned up many times. The chain uses TRBV12-5 and TRBJ2-1; 8 bases line up with TRBD1. V lost 5 bases and J lost 3; bases outside the gene matches: 15. Germline assignment: CDR1 LGHNT and CDR2 FRNRAP. CDR3 length: 18 residues. As DNA, the CDR3 is TGTGCTAGTGGTCGGGCCCCGACAGGGGTCCGCGTCTACAATGAGCAGTTCTTC. Amino acid sequence: CASGRAPTGVRVYNEQFF.

Many counts were recorded for this clonotype. The rearrangement uses TRBV12-5 and TRBJ1-6; D is unresolved. This CDR3 spans 14 amino acids. CDR1 is LGHNT and CDR2 is FRNRAP in the germline V gene. Trimming took 6 bases from V and 5 from J, leaving 11 bases between them. CDR3 sequence reads: CASGRGPDNSPLHF. CDR3 DNA sequence: TGTGCTAGTGGCCGAGGACCAGATAATTCACCCCTCCACTTT.

This clonotype was counted ten times or more. V gene TRBV18 combines with J gene TRBJ1-5; 12 bases line up with TRBD1. Unmatched junction bases numbered 10, after V lost 6 bases and J lost 7 bases. CDR3 length: 16 amino acids. Germline V gene data show CDR1 as KGHSH and CDR2 as LQKENI. DNA of the CDR3: TGTGCCAGCTCCCCTGGGGGACAGGGGGCGAGGCAGCCCCAGCATTTT. It codes for CASSPGGQGARQPQHF.

This clonotype was detected ten times or more. The chain combines TRBV30 with TRBJ2-2; D gene uncertain. CDR1 is GTSNPN, CDR2 SVGIG, per germline (reference sequence). The CDR3 covers 14 residues. Trimming removed 3 bases from V and 6 bases from J, with 14 bases in between. The chain's CDR3 is CAWRVLNRAGELFF. In DNA, the CDR3 is TGTGCCTGGAGGGTCCTAAATAGGGCCGGGGAGCTGTTTTTT. The whole variable domain, filled in from reference TRBV30 and TRBJ2-2, reads SQTIHQWPATLVQPVGSPLSLECTVEGTSNPNLYWYRQAAGRGLQLLFYSVGIGQISSEVPQNLSASRPQDRQFILSSKKLLLSDSGFYLCAWRVLNRAGELFFGEGSRLTVL.

Ten or more counts support this clonotype. The CDR3 DNA sequence: TGTGCCTGGAGTGCCGGCCCCTACAATGAGCAGTTCTTC. Encoded protein: CAWSAGPYNEQFF. The chain joins TRBV30 to TRBJ2-1; the D is unclear. CDR1 is GTSNPN and CDR2 is SVGIG in the germline V gene (reference sequence). CDR3 length: 13 amino acids. V lost 1 base, J lost 2 bases, and 6 bases lay in between.

The rearrangement uses TRBV3-1 and TRBJ2-5; unclear D gene. V was pared by 1 base and J by 2 bases, with 8 bases between. CDR3 length: 14 amino acids. Germline V gene sequence: CDR1 LGHDT, CDR2 YNNKEL (reference sequence). The DNA of the CDR3 is TGTGCCAGCAGCCAAGGCTGGTCTCAAGAGACCCAGTACTTC. Translating it yields CASSQGWSQETQYF.

This clonotype has a handful of counts. The chain combines TRBV30 with TRBJ1-1; D gene unclear. The CDR3 is 13 residues long. V gave up 2 bases and J gave up 9 bases, with 16 bases separating them. Germline values: CDR1 GTSNPN, CDR2 SVGIG (reference sequence). The CDR3 coding sequence is TGTGCCTGGAGTAAAACCCTTCCGTCACAAGCTTTCTTT. Translation: CAWSKTLPSQAFF.